Listed below are T cell receptor beta chains from one sample, sequenced in a study of regulatory T cells in long-lasting Graves disease. TCRdb reanalysed the multiplex PCR reads using MiXCR and keeps one entry per CDR3 protein. The sample consists of 300,000 or so distinct CDR3 sequences, about 20% of them appearing once. The specimen was peripheral blood mononuclear cells (PBMCs), collected when the disease was refractory, from a patient treated with antithyroid drugs. The receptors here all came from a female donor with Graves disease. CDR3s include the opening cysteine and the closing phenylalanine or tryptophan. The D gene is left open where the match is weak. Size is omitted from some rows. Given values are once, few, many or a class for expanded clones.

TRBJ1-2,TRBV7-9,TRBD1,14,few,TGTGCCAGCAGAGGACAGGGGGCAGACTATGGCTACACCTTC,CASRGQGADYGYTF
TRBJ1-2,TRBV5-1,NA,15,few,TGCGCCAGCAAGGAGGTTTACAGAGTTAGCTATGGCTACACCTTC,CASKEVYRVSYGYTF
TRBJ2-1,TRBV20-1,TRBD2,15,NA,TGCAGTGCTAGTCTAGCGGGAGGGGTGGTTGGAGAGCAGTTCTTC,CSASLAGGVVGEQFF
TRBJ2-7,TRBV7-2,NA,14,few,TGTGCCAGCAGCTTAGCTGGTCCTTACTACGAGCAGTACTTC,CASSLAGPYYEQYF
TRBJ2-7,TRBV2,TRBD2,17,many,TGTGCCAGCAGTGAAGGGACTAGCGGAGATGGGCTTTACGAGCAGTACTTC,CASSEGTSGDGLYEQYF
TRBJ1-1,TRBV14,NA,15,few,TGTGCCAGCAGCCCGAGGCGGGGCGGGAACACTGAAGCTTTCTTT,CASSPRRGGNTEAFF
TRBJ2-7,TRBV20-1,TRBD2,15,many,TGCAGTGCTAGGGGACTAGCGGGGGAGTCCTACGAGCAGTACTTC,CSARGLAGESYEQYF
TRBJ1-6,TRBV28,TRBD1,16,many,TGTGCCAGCAGTTTGAGAGGGGGCGCCGAGAATTCACCCCTCCACTTT,CASSLRGGAENSPLHF
TRBJ2-2,TRBV30,NA,12,many,TGTGCCTGGAGTAGGGTGGCCGGGGAGCTGTTTTTT,CAWSRVAGELFF
TRBJ2-7,TRBV28,NA,14,many,TGTGCCAGCAGTCTAAACAGGGACTCCTACGAGCAGTACTTC,CASSLNRDSYEQYF
TRBJ2-7,TRBV6-1,TRBD2,13,NA,TGTGCCGCCCGCTCGGGACTAGCGGTGGATCCGTACTTC,CAARSGLAVDPYF
TRBJ1-5,TRBV7-2,NA,15,few,TGTGCCAGCAGCTTAGGCCGGACAGGCAATCAGCCCCAGCATTTT,CASSLGRTGNQPQHF
TRBJ1-6,TRBV9,NA,16,few,TGTGCCAGCAGCGTAGGATTGAGCTCCTATAATTCACCCCTCCACTTT,CASSVGLSSYNSPLHF
TRBJ1-1,TRBV7-9,NA,13,many,TGTGCCAGCAGCTATCTTCTGAACACTGAAGCTTTCTTT,CASSYLLNTEAFF
TRBJ2-7,TRBV6-1,TRBD2,14,NA,TGTGCCAGCAGCCGGCGGGAGGGCCCCTACGAGCAGTACTTC,CASSRREGPYEQYF
TRBJ2-1,TRBV28,TRBD1,16,NA,TGTGCCAGCAGTTTATTTACGGGACAGAGTGTCTATGAGCAGTTCTTC,CASSLFTGQSVYEQFF
TRBJ2-2,TRBV2,TRBD2,15,NA,TGTGCCACCAAGCGTCTGGGACTAACCACCGGGGAGCTGTTTTTT,CATKRLGLTTGELFF
TRBJ1-3,TRBV6-2/TRBV6-3,NA,15,NA,TGTGCCAGCAGTTACGAAGGGTTCCCCGGAAACACCATATATTTT,CASSYEGFPGNTIYF
TRBJ1-3,TRBV19,NA,14,NA,TGTGCCAGTTTCCGGCCCCCGTATGGAAACACCATATATTTT,CASFRPPYGNTIYF
TRBJ1-1,TRBV11-2,NA,16,many,TGTGCCAGCAGCTTAGAACCATACGGGGGGGACACTGAAGCTTTCTTT,CASSLEPYGGDTEAFF
TRBJ1-2,TRBV9,TRBD1,14,few,TGTGCCAGCACCCCTGGGACAGGGAACTATGGCTACACCTTC,CASTPGTGNYGYTF
TRBJ1-2,TRBV11-2,NA,15,many,TGTGCCAGCAGCTTACAGACCCGGGGTCACTATGGCTACACCTTC,CASSLQTRGHYGYTF
TRBJ2-5,TRBV7-3,TRBD2,18,many,TGTGCCAGCAGCCGAGGACTAGCGGGAGTGTGGGGGAAAGAGACCCAGTACTTC,CASSRGLAGVWGKETQYF
TRBJ1-2,TRBV24-1,NA,14,many,TGTGCCACCAGTGATTCAACTCGACGGGGAGGCTACACCTTC,CATSDSTRRGGYTF
TRBJ2-7,TRBV5-1,NA,15,NA,TGCGCCAGCAGCTTGTGGGCCGGAGGGACCTACGAGCAGTACTTC,CASSLWAGGTYEQYF
TRBJ2-5,TRBV6-1,NA,15,many,TGTGCCAGCAGGACGCCCGTACGGAGGCAAGAGACCCAGTACTTC,CASRTPVRRQETQYF
TRBJ1-5,TRBV6-1,NA,12,many,TGTGCCAGCAAACAGGGCAATCAGCCCCAGCATTTT,CASKQGNQPQHF
TRBJ1-5,TRBV25-1,NA,13,NA,TGTGCCAGCAGCGGCCCGGTCGATCAGCCCCAGCATTTT,CASSGPVDQPQHF
TRBJ1-1,TRBV7-9,NA,12,once,TGCGCCAGCAGACCCGTAGGGGCTGAAGCTTTCTTT,CASRPVGAEAFF